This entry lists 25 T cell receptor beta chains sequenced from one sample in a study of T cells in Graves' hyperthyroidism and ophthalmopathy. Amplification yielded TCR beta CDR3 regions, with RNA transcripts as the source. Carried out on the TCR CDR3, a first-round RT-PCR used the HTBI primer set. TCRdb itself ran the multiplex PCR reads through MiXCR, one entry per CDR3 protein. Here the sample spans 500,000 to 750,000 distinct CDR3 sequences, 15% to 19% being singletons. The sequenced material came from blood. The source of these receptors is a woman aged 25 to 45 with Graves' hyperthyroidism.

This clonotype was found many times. CDR3 sequence (DNA): TGCGCCAGCAGCTTCCAGGGAGGTAGCACCGGGGAGCTGTTTTTT. Translating it yields CASSFQGGSTGELFF. The genes are TRBV5-1 and TRBJ2-2, with a possible D match to TRBD2 (6 bases). Trimming left V 2 bases short and J 4 bases short, with 12 bases between. This CDR3 is 15 amino acids long. CDR1 is SGHRS, CDR2 YFSETQ, per germline. Full variable domain (outside the CDR3, taken from reference TRBV5-1 and TRBJ2-2): KAGVTQTPRYLIKTRGQQVTLSCSPISGHRSVSWYQQTPGQGLQFLFEYFSETQRNKGNFPGRFSGRQFSNSRSEMNVSTLELGDSALYLCASSFQGGSTGELFFGEGSRLTVL.

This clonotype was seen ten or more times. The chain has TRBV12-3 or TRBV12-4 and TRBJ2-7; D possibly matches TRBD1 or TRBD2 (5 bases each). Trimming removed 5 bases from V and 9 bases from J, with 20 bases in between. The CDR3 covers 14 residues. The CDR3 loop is CASSTTGPTNRQYF. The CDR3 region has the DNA TGTGCCAGCAGTACCACGGGGCCAACCAACCGGCAGTACTTC.

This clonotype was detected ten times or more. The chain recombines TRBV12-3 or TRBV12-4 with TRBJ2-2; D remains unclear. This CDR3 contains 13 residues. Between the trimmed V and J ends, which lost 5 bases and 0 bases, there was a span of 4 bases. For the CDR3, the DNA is TGTGCCAGCAGTGACTCGAACACCGGGGAGCTGTTTTTT. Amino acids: CASSDSNTGELFF.

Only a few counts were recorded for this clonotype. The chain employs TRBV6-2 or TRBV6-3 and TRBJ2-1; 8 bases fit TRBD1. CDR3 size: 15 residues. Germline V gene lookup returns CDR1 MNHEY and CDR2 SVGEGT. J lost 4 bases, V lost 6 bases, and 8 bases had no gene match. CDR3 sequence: CASRGQGSLYNEQFF. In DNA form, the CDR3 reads TGTGCCAGCAGAGGACAGGGTTCCCTTTACAATGAGCAGTTCTTC.

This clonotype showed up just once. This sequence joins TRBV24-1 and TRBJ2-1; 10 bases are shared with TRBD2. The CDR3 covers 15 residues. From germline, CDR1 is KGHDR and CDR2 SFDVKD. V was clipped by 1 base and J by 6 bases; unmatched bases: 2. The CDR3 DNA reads TGTGCCACCAGTGATTTAGCGGGAGGGCCCAATGAGCAGTTCTTC. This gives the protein CATSDLAGGPNEQFF.

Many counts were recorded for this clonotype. The CDR3 coding sequence is TGTGCCAGCAGCTACCTTAGCGTTGATGAGCAGTTCTTC. Translating gives CASSYLSVDEQFF. The gene calls are TRBV7-6 and TRBJ2-1; D is perhaps TRBD2 (5 bases). V dropped 4 bases and J dropped 8 bases, with 12 bases sitting between them. Germline CDR1 is SGHVS and CDR2 is FNYEAQ. CDR3 size: 13 residues.

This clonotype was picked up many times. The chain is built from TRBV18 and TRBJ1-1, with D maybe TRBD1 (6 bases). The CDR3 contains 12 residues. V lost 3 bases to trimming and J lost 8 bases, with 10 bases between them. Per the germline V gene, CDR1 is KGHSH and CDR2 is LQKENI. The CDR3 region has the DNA TGTGCCAGCTCACCTAGGGGGTTGGAAGCTTTCTTT. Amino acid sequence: CASSPRGLEAFF.

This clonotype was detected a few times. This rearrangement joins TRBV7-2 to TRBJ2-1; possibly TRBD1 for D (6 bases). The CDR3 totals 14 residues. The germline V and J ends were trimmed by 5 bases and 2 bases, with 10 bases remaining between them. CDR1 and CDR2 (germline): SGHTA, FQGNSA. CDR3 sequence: CASSHRVTYNEQFF. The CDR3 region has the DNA TGTGCCAGCAGCCACAGGGTAACCTACAATGAGCAGTTCTTC.

The CDR3 region has the DNA TGTGCCTGGAGTGCGGGCGGGACAGACACAGATACGCAGTATTTT. Amino acid sequence: CAWSAGGTDTDTQYF. This chain links TRBV30 with TRBJ2-3, with D possibly matching TRBD1 (7 bases). There are 15 residues in the CDR3. Looked up from germline, CDR1 is GTSNPN and CDR2 is SVGIG (reference sequence). Trimming removed 1 base from V and 2 bases from J, with 13 bases in between.

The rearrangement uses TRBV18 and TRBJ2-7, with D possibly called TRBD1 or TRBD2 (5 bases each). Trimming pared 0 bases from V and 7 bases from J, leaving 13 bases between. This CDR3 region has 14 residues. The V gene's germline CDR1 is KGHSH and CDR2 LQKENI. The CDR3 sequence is CASSPPGRETEQYF. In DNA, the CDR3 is TGTGCCAGCTCACCACCGGGACGGGAAACGGAGCAGTACTTC.

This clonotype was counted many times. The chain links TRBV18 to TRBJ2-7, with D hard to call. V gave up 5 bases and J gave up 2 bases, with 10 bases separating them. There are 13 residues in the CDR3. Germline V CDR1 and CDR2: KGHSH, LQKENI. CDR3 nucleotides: TGTGCCAGCTCAAGTAAGACCGCCTACGAGCAGTACTTC. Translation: CASSSKTAYEQYF.

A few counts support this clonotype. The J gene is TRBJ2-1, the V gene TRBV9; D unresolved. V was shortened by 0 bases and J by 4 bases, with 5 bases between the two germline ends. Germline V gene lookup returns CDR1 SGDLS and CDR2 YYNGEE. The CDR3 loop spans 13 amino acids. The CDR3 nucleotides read TGTGCCAGCAGCGTAGCCCCGTACAATGAGCAGTTCTTC. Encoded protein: CASSVAPYNEQFF.

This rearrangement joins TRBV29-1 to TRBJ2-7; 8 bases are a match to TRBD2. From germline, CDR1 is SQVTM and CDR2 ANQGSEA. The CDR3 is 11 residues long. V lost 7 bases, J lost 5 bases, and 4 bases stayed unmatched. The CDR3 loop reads CSAGGIDEQYF. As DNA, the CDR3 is TGCAGCGCGGGGGGGATCGACGAGCAGTACTTC.

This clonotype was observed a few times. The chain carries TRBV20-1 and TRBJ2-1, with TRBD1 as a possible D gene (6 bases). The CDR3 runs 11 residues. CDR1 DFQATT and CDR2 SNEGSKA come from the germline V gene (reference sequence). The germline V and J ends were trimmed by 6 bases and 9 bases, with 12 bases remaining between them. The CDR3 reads CSAPGGREQFF. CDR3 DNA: TGCAGTGCCCCTGGGGGCCGTGAGCAGTTCTTC.

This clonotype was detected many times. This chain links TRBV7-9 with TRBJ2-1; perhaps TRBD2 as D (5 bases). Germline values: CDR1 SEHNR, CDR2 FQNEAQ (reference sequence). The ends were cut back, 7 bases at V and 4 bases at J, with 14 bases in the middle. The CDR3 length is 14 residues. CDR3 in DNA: TGTGCCAGCATGGGCAGCGGAGATTACAATGAGCAGTTCTTC. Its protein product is CASMGSGDYNEQFF.

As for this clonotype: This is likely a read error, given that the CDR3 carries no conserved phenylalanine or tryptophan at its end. The CDR3 loop is CASSPGQGGMNTEAFS. CDR3 DNA: TGTGCCAGCTCACCAGGGCAGGGAGGGATGAACACTGAAGCTTTCTCT. V is TRBV18 and J is TRBJ1-1; possibly TRBD1 for D (5 bases). The CDR3 consists of 16 residues. The V and J ends lost 2 bases and 0 bases respectively, with 13 bases between them. CDR1 and CDR2 (germline): KGHSH, LQKENI.

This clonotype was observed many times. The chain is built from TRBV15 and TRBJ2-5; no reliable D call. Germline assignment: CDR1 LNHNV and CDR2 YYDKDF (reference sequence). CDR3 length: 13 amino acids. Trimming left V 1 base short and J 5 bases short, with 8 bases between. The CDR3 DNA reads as TGTGCCACCAGCAGAGTTGTAGGCGAGACCCAGTACTTC. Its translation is CATSRVVGETQYF.

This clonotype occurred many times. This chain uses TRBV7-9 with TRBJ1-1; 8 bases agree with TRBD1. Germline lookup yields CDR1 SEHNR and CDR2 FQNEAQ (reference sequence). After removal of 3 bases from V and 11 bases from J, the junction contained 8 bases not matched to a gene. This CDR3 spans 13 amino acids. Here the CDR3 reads CASSFTQGAGAFF. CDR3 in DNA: TGTGCCAGCAGCTTCACGCAGGGGGCTGGTGCTTTCTTT. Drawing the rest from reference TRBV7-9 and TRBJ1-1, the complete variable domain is DTGVSQNPRHKITKRGQNVTFRCDPISEHNRLYWYRQTLGQGPEFLTYFQNEAQLEKSRLLSDRFSAERPKGSFSTLEIQRTEQGDSAMYLCASSFTQGAGAFFGQGTRLTVV.

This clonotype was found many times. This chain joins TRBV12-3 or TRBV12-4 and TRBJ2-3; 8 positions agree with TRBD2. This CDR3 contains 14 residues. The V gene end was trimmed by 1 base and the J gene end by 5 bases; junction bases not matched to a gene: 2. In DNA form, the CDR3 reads TGTGCCAGCAGTTTAGGTCTAGCGGGAGATACGCAGTATTTT. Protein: CASSLGLAGDTQYF.

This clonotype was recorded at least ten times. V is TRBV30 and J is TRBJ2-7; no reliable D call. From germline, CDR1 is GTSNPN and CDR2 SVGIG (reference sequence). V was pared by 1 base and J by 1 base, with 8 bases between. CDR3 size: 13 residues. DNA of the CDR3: TGTGCCTGGAGTGGGGTAGCATCCTACGAGCAGTACTTC. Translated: CAWSGVASYEQYF.

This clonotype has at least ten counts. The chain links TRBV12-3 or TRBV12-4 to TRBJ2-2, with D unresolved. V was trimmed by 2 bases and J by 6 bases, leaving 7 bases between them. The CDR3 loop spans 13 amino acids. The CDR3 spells CASSLSFPGELFF. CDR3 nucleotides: TGTGCCAGCAGTTTATCGTTCCCCGGGGAGCTGTTTTTT.

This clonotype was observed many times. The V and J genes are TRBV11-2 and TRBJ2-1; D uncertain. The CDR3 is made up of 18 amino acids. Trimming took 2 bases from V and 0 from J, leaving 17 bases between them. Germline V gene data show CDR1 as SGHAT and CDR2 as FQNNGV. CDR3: CASSLPPVAPDSYNEQFF. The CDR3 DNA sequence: TGTGCCAGCAGCTTACCTCCCGTTGCGCCGGACTCCTACAATGAGCAGTTCTTC.

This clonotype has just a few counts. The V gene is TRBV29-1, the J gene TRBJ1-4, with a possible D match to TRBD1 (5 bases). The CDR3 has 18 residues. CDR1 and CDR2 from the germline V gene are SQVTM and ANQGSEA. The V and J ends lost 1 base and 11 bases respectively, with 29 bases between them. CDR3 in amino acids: CSVEVWDGQKPSRPKLFF. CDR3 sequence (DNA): TGCAGCGTTGAAGTTTGGGATGGACAAAAACCAAGCCGCCCGAAACTGTTTTTT.

The CDR3 spells CATTGQGCEKLFF. In DNA form, the CDR3 reads TGTGCCACCACGGGACAGGGGTGCGAAAAACTGTTTTTT. The rearrangement uses TRBV24-1 and TRBJ1-4, with 10 nucleotides matching TRBD1. There are 13 residues in the CDR3. The germline CDR1 and CDR2 sequences are KGHDR and SFDVKD. V lost 8 bases, J lost 8 bases, and 4 bases stayed unmatched.

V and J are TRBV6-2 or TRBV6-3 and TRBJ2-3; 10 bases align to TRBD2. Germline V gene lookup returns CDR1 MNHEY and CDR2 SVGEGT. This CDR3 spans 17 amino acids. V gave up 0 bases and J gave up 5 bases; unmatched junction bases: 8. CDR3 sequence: CASSYSGEAGGQDTQYF. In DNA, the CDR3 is TGTGCCAGCAGTTACTCAGGTGAAGCGGGAGGGCAAGATACGCAGTATTTT.